These T cell receptor beta chains were read from a single sample in a study of cytomegalovirus exposure and HLA in healthy donors. Measured with immunoSEQ multiplex PCR; TCRdb has only the in-frame clones, and not every one. Of roughly 100,000 clones in the sample, about 80% are singletons; the top ten hold roughly 2%. Sample: PBMCs. The receptors originated from a man between 40 and 49 years old in good health and CMV-seronegative. Both conserved end residues are part of each CDR3. Each record gives: D gene, V gene, J gene, clone size, CDR3 DNA, CDR3 protein. The D gene is left open where the match is weak. Clone size, where shown, is once, few, many, or a class for clones that have expanded.

-	TRBV6-5	TRBJ2-7	-	TGTGCCAGCAGTTACGGGGGACGGACAGCCTACGAGCAGTACTTC	CASSYGGRTAYEQYF
-	TRBV5-1	TRBJ2-3	-	TGCGCCAGCAGCCCCGGGAGCTGGGATACGCAGTATTTT	CASSPGSWDTQYF
TRBD1	TRBV28	TRBJ1-1	once	TGTGCCAGCACGACAACAGGGGCTTTAGCTTTCTTT	CASTTTGALAFF
-	TRBV7-2	TRBJ1-3	-	TGTGCCAGCAGCTTGTCCAGGGGTTTAGCTGGAAACACCATATATTTT	CASSLSRGLAGNTIYF
-	TRBV11-3	TRBJ2-1	-	TGTGCCAGCAGCCGCTCAGATTTTTATGAGCAGTTCTTC	CASSRSDFYEQFF
TRBD2	TRBV5-1	TRBJ2-1	-	TGCGCCAGCAGCCTAGCGGACCCCTGGAATGAGCAGTTCTTC	CASSLADPWNEQFF
-	TRBV30	TRBJ1-6	-	TGTGCCTGGAAAGGGAGATCAGATTCACCCCTCCACTTT	CAWKGRSDSPLHF
TRBD1	TRBV5-1	TRBJ2-5	-	TGCGCCAGCAGCCAGGGACAGCAAGAGACCCAGTACTTC	CASSQGQQETQYF
-	TRBV30	TRBJ2-4	-	TGTGCCTGGAGTGACCGATTGACTCCCCCTAGAAACATTCAGTACTTC	CAWSDRLTPPRNIQYF
TRBD1	TRBV28	TRBJ1-5	-	TGTGCCAGCGGACTATCCAGGGGGTCGAATCAGCCCCAGCATTTT	CASGLSRGSNQPQHF